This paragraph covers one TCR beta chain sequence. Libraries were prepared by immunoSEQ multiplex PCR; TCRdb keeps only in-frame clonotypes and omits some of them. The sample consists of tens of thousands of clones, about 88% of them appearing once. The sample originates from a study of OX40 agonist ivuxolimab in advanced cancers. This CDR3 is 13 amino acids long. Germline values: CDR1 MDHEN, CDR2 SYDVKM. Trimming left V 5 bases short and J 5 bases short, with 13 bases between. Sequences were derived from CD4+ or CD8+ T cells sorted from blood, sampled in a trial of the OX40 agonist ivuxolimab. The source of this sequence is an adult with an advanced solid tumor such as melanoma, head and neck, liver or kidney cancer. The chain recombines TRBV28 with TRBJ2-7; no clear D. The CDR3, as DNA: TGTGCCAGCAGTGGGCCGGGCAGTCACGAGCAGTACTTC. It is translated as CASSGPGSHEQYF.